This T cell receptor beta chain was profiled in a study of T-cell reconstitution after alpha-beta-depleted transplantation in children. Preparing the TCRbeta library involved the use of unique molecular identifiers. Via MiXCR, TCRdb re-called the PCR reads, giving one row per CDR3 protein. The repertoire holds approximately 640,000 distinct CDR3 sequences, over 15% seen once, with approximately 1% in the top ten. CDR1 is SQVTM and CDR2 is ANQGSEA in the germline V gene. The CDR3 runs 14 residues. Trimming cost V 3 bases and J 0 bases; bases outside gene matches: 1. The V call is TRBV29-1, the J call TRBJ2-1; 8 positions agree with TRBD2. The sample consisted of PBMCs from the stem cell graft donor, taken from the stem cell graft. This receptor was identified in a human donor who donated a stem cell graft to a child with acute myeloid leukemia. CDR3 DNA: TGCAGCGTTGACCGGGGGGGCTCCTACAATGAGCAGTTCTTC. Amino acid sequence: CSVDRGGSYNEQFF.